The entry that follows covers one TCR beta chain sequence. As yet, its antigen is unknown. The data originate from a study of cytomegalovirus exposure and HLA in healthy donors. About the research overall: Among the 400 or so donors who were genotyped, about 84% fell in the genetic ancestry cluster that is associated with self-reported Caucasian donors. Points from the study as a whole: Some V segments, TRBV6-2 and TRBV6-3 among them, were indistinguishable and were therefore excluded. Analyses of presence and absence presupposed an approximately uniform sequencing depth across donors. The authors later linked a missense DCLRE1C variant to TCR beta V- and J-gene trimming.

The CDR3 covers 13 residues. Germline CDR1 and CDR2: LNHDA and SQIVND (reference sequence). Germline trimming cut 7 bases from V and 6 bases from J; bases unmatched to any gene: 6. 13 Jbeta primers and 60 Vbeta primers were used for the PCR. The protocol was immunoSEQ multiplex PCR, while the TCRdb copy is restricted to in-frame clones and leaves out a portion. The table gives around 70,000 clones; the top ten clones make up 5% of it. The TCR originated in a woman aged 40 to 50 in good health and CMV-seropositive. The chain recombines TRBV19 with TRBJ1-2; TRBD1 matches 9 bases. The sequencing input was PBMCs. CDR3 sequence (DNA): TGTGCCAGTAATCTTGGGACAGGGCATGGCTACACCTTC. Amino acids: CASNLGTGHGYTF.